The 30 T cell receptor beta chains given below trace back to one sample, sequenced in a study of control samples from healthy donors and cancer patients. Some clones are missing from TCRdb's copy, which holds only in-frame ones; the method was immunoSEQ multiplex PCR. The table records about 40,000 clones, about 93% of them present only once. Sequencing used blood. Source of these receptors: a woman aged 45-59 years in good health.

Notes on this clone: The final CDR3 position lacks the conserved phenylalanine or tryptophan, pointing to a likely read error. The chain uses TRBV7-9 and TRBJ1-1, with 7 bases lining up with TRBD1. The trim removed 5 bases at V and 2 bases at J, leaving 8 bases unmatched. Germline lookup yields CDR1 SEHNR and CDR2 FQNEAQ (reference sequence). The length of the CDR3 is 15 residues. The CDR3: CASSAKDRINTEAFL. CDR3 sequence (DNA): TGTGCCAGCAGCGCGAAGGACAGGATTAACACTGAAGCTTTCCTT.

The chain links TRBV28 to TRBJ1-1; D is ambiguous. V dropped 7 bases and J dropped 1 base, with 22 bases sitting between them. This CDR3 comprises 17 residues. Germline CDR1 reads MDHEN; CDR2 reads SYDVKM. This CDR3 is CASTRLLGFQRNTEAFF. Here the CDR3 DNA reads TGTGCCAGCACAAGGTTACTGGGCTTTCAGCGGAACACTGAAGCTTTCTTT.

The gene calls are TRBV7-9 and TRBJ1-5, with TRBD1 matching over 7 bases. The CDR3 extends over 16 amino acids. Germline CDR1 and CDR2: SEHNR and FQNEAQ (reference sequence). V lost 4 bases to trimming and J lost 0 bases; unmatched junction nucleotides: 6. CDR3 nucleotide sequence: TGTGCCAGCAGCTCCCCAGGGGGTTATAGCAATCAGCCCCAGCATTTT. This encodes CASSSPGGYSNQPQHF.

This chain links TRBV5-1 with TRBJ1-5; the D gene is possibly TRBD1 (5 bases). Germline CDR1 and CDR2: SGHRS and YFSETQ. This CDR3 contains 14 residues. Trimming cost V 4 bases and J 2 bases, with 10 bases left between them. CDR3 amino acids: CASSPGGGNQPQHF. The DNA of the CDR3 is TGCGCCAGCAGCCCAGGAGGGGGCAATCAGCCCCAGCATTTT.

This chain connects TRBV10-3 to TRBJ1-4, with TRBD1 matching over 9 bases. This CDR3 comprises 13 residues. V shed 10 bases, J shed 6 bases, and the junction held 6 bases outside the gene matches. Germline V gives CDR1 ENHRY, CDR2 SYGVKD. The CDR3 nucleotides are TGTGCCACGCAGACAGGGGGAGATGAAAAACTGTTTTTT. This translates into CATQTGGDEKLFF.

The rearrangement links TRBV18 to TRBJ2-2; D unclear. Trimming stripped 3 bases from V and 3 bases from J, with 2 bases between. This CDR3 has 12 amino acids. Per germline, CDR1 KGHSH and CDR2 LQKENI. The CDR3 region has the DNA TGTGCCAGCTCACCCTACACCGGGGAGCTGTTTTTT. Translation gives CASSPYTGELFF.

The chain uses TRBV6-5 and TRBJ2-3; D possibly corresponds to TRBD1 (6 bases). Per the germline V gene, CDR1 is MNHEY and CDR2 is SVGAGI. CDR3 length equals 13 residues. V lost 0 bases to trimming and J lost 6 bases, with 7 bases between them. The CDR3 DNA is TGTGCCAGCAGTTACTCTCAGGGGGATACGCAGTATTTT. Protein sequence: CASSYSQGDTQYF.

This rearrangement joins TRBV29-1 to TRBJ1-2; 7 bases map to TRBD1. V lost 1 base and J lost 5; bases outside the gene matches: 7. The CDR3 spans 14 residues. The germline CDR1 and CDR2 sequences are SQVTM and ANQGSEA. The CDR3 loop is CSVEGQGGGYGYTF. The CDR3 DNA follows: TGCAGCGTTGAAGGACAGGGAGGCGGTTATGGCTACACCTTC.

The chain is built from TRBV18 and TRBJ1-6, with a tentative D call TRBD1 (5 bases). There are 16 residues in the CDR3. The V gene lost 0 bases and the J gene lost 8 bases, with 14 bases spanning the gap. Germline assignment: CDR1 KGHSH and CDR2 LQKENI. The CDR3 bases are TGTGCCAGCTCACCACCTCCCTTGGGGGGTTATTCACCCCTCCACTTT. This translates into CASSPPPLGGYSPLHF.

The CDR3 loop reads CASSPSGGIGYGYTF. The CDR3 DNA sequence: TGTGCCAGCAGCCCATCAGGGGGCATTGGCTATGGCTACACCTTC. The V gene is TRBV6-5, the J gene TRBJ1-2; 8 bases map to TRBD1. V shed 6 bases, J shed 4 bases, and the junction held 10 bases outside the gene matches. Germline CDR1 reads MNHEY; CDR2 reads SVGAGI. The CDR3 sequence is 15 residues long.

The genes are TRBV18 and TRBJ1-1; no reliable D call. Germline lookup yields CDR1 KGHSH and CDR2 LQKENI. The V end lost 3 bases, the J end lost 1 base, and 6 bases lay between the germline ends. This CDR3 region has 13 residues. CDR3 region: CASSPLSNTEAFF. The DNA of the CDR3 is TGTGCCAGCTCACCTCTCTCGAACACTGAAGCTTTCTTT.

The chain couples TRBV12-3 or TRBV12-4 to TRBJ1-2; possible D gene TRBD1, 6 bases. CDR3 length equals 13 residues. V was cut by 2 bases and J by 6 bases, with 10 bases left in between. CDR3 coding DNA: TGTGCCAGCAGTTTATCCGGGGGCAATGGCTACACCTTC. This codes for CASSLSGGNGYTF.

V is TRBV29-1 and J is TRBJ2-5, with TRBD2 matching over 14 bases. The CDR3 length is 15 residues. The V and J ends lost 4 bases and 10 bases, in that order; junction bases with no gene match: 11. Germline CDR1 and CDR2: SQVTM and ANQGSEA. The CDR3 DNA follows: TGCAGCGTTGGTGCCGGGACTAGCGGGGGAGGGGACCAGTACTTC. Its protein is CSVGAGTSGGGDQYF.

This clone appeared once. V gene TRBV9 combines with J gene TRBJ1-1, with no clear D. The CDR3 covers 16 residues. V was trimmed by 3 bases and J by 2 bases, leaving 17 bases between them. Germline CDR1 SGDLS, CDR2 YYNGEE. The CDR3 bases are TGTGCCAGCAGCGGAACCCGGGGTCGGGGAAACACTGAAGCTTTCTTT. This codes for CASSGTRGRGNTEAFF.

The rearrangement links TRBV25-1 to TRBJ1-4; 7 nucleotides line up with TRBD1. The CDR3 covers 14 residues. V lost 1 base to trimming and J lost 7 bases; unmatched junction nucleotides: 3. Looked up from germline, CDR1 is MGHDK and CDR2 is SYGVNS. CDR3 sequence: CASSESGTAEKLFF. In DNA, the CDR3 is TGTGCCAGCAGTGAATCCGGGACAGCTGAAAAACTGTTTTTT. The full variable domain, in which reference TRBV25-1 and TRBJ1-4 provide the parts outside the CDR3, is EADIYQTPRYLVIGTGKKITLECSQTMGHDKMYWYQQDPGMELHLIHYSYGVNSTEKGDLSSESTVSRIRTEHFPLTLESARPSHTSQYLCASSESGTAEKLFFGSGTQLSVL.

This rearrangement joins TRBV18 to TRBJ2-3, with TRBD2 matching over 12 bases. The CDR3 consists of 19 residues. CDR1 is KGHSH, CDR2 LQKENI, per germline. The J segment lost 0 bases and the V segment lost 8 bases, leaving 15 bases of the junction unmatched. CDR3 sequence reads: CASPPAATSGGKSTDTQYF. The CDR3 DNA is TGTGCCAGCCCCCCCGCGGCCACTAGCGGGGGGAAAAGCACAGATACGCAGTATTTT. Drawing the rest from reference TRBV18 and TRBJ2-3, the complete variable domain is NAGVMQNPRHLVRRRGQEARLRCSPMKGHSHVYWYRQLPEEGLKFMVYLQKENIIDESGMPKERFSAEFPKEGPSILRIQQVVRGDSAAYFCASPPAATSGGKSTDTQYFGPGTRLTVL.

This clone was detected only a few times. The chain couples TRBV11-2 to TRBJ2-7; D is unclear. The CDR3 length is 13 residues. Trimming left V 4 bases short and J 4 bases short, with 11 bases between. Germline loops: CDR1 SGHAT, CDR2 FQNNGV. CDR3 loop: CASSSQVPYEQYF. The CDR3 region has the DNA TGTGCCAGCAGCTCTCAGGTCCCGTACGAGCAGTACTTC.

The rearrangement links TRBV6-5 to TRBJ2-1; 9 bases line up with TRBD2. Germline V gives CDR1 MNHEY, CDR2 SVGAGI. J was trimmed by 7 bases and V by 6 bases; bases with no gene match: 7. The CDR3 has 14 residues. CDR3 region: CASRGSGGANEQFF. The CDR3, as DNA: TGTGCCAGCAGAGGTAGCGGGGGAGCGAATGAGCAGTTCTTC.

This clone occurred once. This chain uses TRBV3-1 (or the pseudogene TRBV3-2) with TRBJ2-1; 8 bases are shared with TRBD2. The CDR3 runs 16 residues. Looked up from germline, CDR1 is LGHDT and CDR2 is YNNKEL (reference sequence). V was clipped by 1 base and J by 6 bases; unmatched bases: 8. The CDR3 region is CASSQAERGLGNEQFF. The DNA of the CDR3 is TGTGCCAGCAGCCAAGCAGAGCGGGGGCTGGGCAATGAGCAGTTCTTC.

The CDR3 here is CASAGQPDQPQHF. The CDR3 region has the DNA TGTGCCAGTGCAGGGCAGCCGGATCAGCCCCAGCATTTT. The chain joins TRBV10-3 to TRBJ1-5; the D gene is possibly TRBD1 (5 bases). V dropped 10 bases and J dropped 5 bases, with 15 bases sitting between them. The CDR3 spans 13 residues. The germline V gene encodes CDR1 ENHRY and CDR2 SYGVKD.

The rearrangement uses TRBV10-1 and TRBJ1-2; D not certain. CDR1 and CDR2 (germline): WNHNN, SYGVQD (reference sequence). The CDR3 length is 18 residues. Trimming took off 0 bases at V and 0 bases at J, with 17 bases between the two ends. The CDR3 spells CASSESKEQSQANYGYTF. In DNA, the CDR3 is TGCGCCAGCAGTGAGTCAAAGGAACAGAGTCAAGCTAACTATGGCTACACCTTC.

The V and J genes are TRBV5-1 and TRBJ1-3; D remains unclear. CDR1 is SGHRS and CDR2 is YFSETQ in the germline V gene. The CDR3 contains 15 residues. Trimming took 1 base from V and 0 from J, leaving 8 bases between them. The DNA of the CDR3 is TGCGCCAGCAGCTTGCGGGAATCCTCTGGAAACACCATATATTTT. Amino acid sequence: CASSLRESSGNTIYF. The full variable domain, completed using reference TRBV5-1 and TRBJ1-3, is KAGVTQTPRYLIKTRGQQVTLSCSPISGHRSVSWYQQTPGQGLQFLFEYFSETQRNKGNFPGRFSGRQFSNSRSEMNVSTLELGDSALYLCASSLRESSGNTIYFGEGSWLTVV.

The V and J genes are TRBV28 and TRBJ1-2; D may be TRBD1 (6 bases). V lost 6 bases to trimming and J lost 10 bases, with 12 bases between them. The CDR3 covers 11 residues. Germline-derived CDR1 and CDR2 are MDHEN and SYDVKM. In DNA, the CDR3 is TGTGCCAGCAGAGGACAGCCAGCCTACACCTTC. Translated: CASRGQPAYTF.

The rearrangement links TRBV28 to TRBJ2-1, with 8 bases identical to TRBD1. This CDR3 has 15 residues. CDR1 is MDHEN, CDR2 SYDVKM, per germline. Germline trimming cut 7 bases from V and 5 bases from J; bases unmatched to any gene: 10. CDR3 DNA: TGTGCCAGCACCACAGGGGGTTCTCCTCACAATGAGCAGTTCTTC. Translating gives CASTTGGSPHNEQFF.

J is TRBJ2-3 and V is TRBV7-8; D might be TRBD2 (6 bases). This CDR3 region has 17 residues. Deletions cut 0 bases from V and 0 bases from J, with 13 bases between. Germline values: CDR1 SGHVS, CDR2 FQNEAQ. The CDR3 DNA reads as TGTGCCAGCAGCTTAGCCTGGGCTAGCGCTAGCACAGATACGCAGTATTTT. Protein: CASSLAWASASTDTQYF.

The V call is TRBV5-1, the J call TRBJ1-1; TRBD1 might be the D (5 bases). Per the germline V gene, CDR1 is SGHRS and CDR2 is YFSETQ. Trimming removed 5 bases at V and 1 base at J, with 6 bases between. This CDR3 is built from 12 residues. The CDR3 coding sequence is TGCGCCAGCAGTACAGGGAACACTGAAGCTTTCTTT. As protein: CASSTGNTEAFF.

The chain employs TRBV2 and TRBJ1-2, with TRBD1 matching 9 bases. The V gene end was trimmed by 6 bases and the J gene end by 6 bases; junction bases not matched to a gene: 8. The length of the CDR3 is 14 residues. Germline lookup yields CDR1 SNHLY and CDR2 FYNNEI. The CDR3: CASRTGTGNHGYTF. The CDR3 DNA reads as TGTGCCAGCAGAACCGGGACAGGGAATCATGGCTACACCTTC. Together with reference TRBV2 and TRBJ1-2, the CDR3 gives the full variable domain: EPEVTQTPSHQVTQMGQEVILRCVPISNHLYFYWYRQILGQKVEFLVSFYNNEISEKSEIFDDQFSVERPDGSNFTLKIRSTKLEDSAMYFCASRTGTGNHGYTFGSGTRLTVV.

This clone was found once. This rearrangement joins TRBV10-3 to TRBJ1-2; 7 nucleotides align to TRBD1. Germline V gives CDR1 ENHRY, CDR2 SYGVKD. The CDR3 spans 15 residues. Unmatched junction bases numbered 3, after V lost 0 bases and J lost 2 bases. The CDR3, as DNA: TGTGCCATCAGTGAGTCAAGGGACAGAAACTATGGCTACACCTTC. As protein: CAISESRDRNYGYTF.

The chain has TRBV11-2 and TRBJ1-1; unclear D gene. CDR1 is SGHAT and CDR2 is FQNNGV in the germline V gene. This CDR3 has 13 amino acids. V was trimmed by 4 bases and J by 1 base, leaving 7 bases between them. The DNA for the CDR3 is TGTGCCAGCAGCTCTCAGTGGAACACTGAAGCTTTCTTT. Amino acids: CASSSQWNTEAFF.

This rearrangement joins TRBV5-6 to TRBJ1-4; no clear D gene. The CDR3 has 13 residues. Germline V CDR1 and CDR2: SGHDT, YYEEEE. Trimming removed 5 bases at V and 5 bases at J, with 10 bases between. The CDR3 DNA sequence: TGTGCCAGCAGTCGCGGGCGGAATGAAAAACTGTTTTTT. Translation: CASSRGRNEKLFF. Full variable domain (outside the CDR3, taken from reference TRBV5-6 and TRBJ1-4): DAGVTQSPTHLIKTRGQQVTLRCSPKSGHDTVSWYQQALGQGPQFIFQYYEEEERQRGNFPDRFSGHQFPNYSSELNVNALLLGDSALYLCASSRGRNEKLFFGSGTQLSVL.